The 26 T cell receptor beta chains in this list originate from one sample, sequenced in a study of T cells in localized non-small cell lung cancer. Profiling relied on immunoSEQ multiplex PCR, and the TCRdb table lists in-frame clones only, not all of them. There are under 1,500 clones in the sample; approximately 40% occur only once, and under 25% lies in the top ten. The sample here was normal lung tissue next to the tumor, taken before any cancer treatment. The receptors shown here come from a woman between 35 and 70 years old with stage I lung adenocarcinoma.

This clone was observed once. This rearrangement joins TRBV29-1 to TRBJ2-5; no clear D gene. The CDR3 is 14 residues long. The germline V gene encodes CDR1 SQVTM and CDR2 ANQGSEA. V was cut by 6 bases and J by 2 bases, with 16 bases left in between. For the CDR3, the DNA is TGCAGCGTGGGAAGGGTAGGGTATCAAGAGACCCAGTACTTC. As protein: CSVGRVGYQETQYF.

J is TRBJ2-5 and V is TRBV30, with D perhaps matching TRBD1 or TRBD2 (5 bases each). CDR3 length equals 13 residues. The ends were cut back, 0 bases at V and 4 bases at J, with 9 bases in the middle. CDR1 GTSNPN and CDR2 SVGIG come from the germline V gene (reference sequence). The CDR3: CAWSVRDRETQYF. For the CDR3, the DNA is TGTGCCTGGAGTGTCAGGGACCGAGAGACCCAGTACTTC.

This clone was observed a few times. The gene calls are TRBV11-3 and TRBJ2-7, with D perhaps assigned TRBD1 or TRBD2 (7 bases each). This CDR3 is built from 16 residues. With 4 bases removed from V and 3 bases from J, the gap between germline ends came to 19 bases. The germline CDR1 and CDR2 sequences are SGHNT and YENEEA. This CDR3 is CASSSGGSTGYYEQYF. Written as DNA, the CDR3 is TGTGCCAGCAGCTCGGGGGGATCGACAGGGTACTACGAGCAGTACTTC.

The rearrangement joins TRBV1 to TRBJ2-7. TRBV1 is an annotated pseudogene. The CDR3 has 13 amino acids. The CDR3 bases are TGCGCCAGCCCTGGGTGGCAGTGTGACGAGCAGTACTTC. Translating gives CASPGWQCDEQYF.

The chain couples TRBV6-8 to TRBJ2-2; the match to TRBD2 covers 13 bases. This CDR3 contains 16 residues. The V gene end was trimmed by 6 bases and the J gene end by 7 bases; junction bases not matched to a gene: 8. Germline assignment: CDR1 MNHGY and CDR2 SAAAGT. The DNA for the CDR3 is TGTGCCAGCAGAAAACTAGCGGGAGGGCTGGACGGGGAGCTGTTTTTT. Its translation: CASRKLAGGLDGELFF.

CDR3 bases: TGTGCCGGAACACGACAGGGGATCCCTGGCTACACCTTC. It translates to CAGTRQGIPGYTF. The genes are TRBV19 and TRBJ1-2, with TRBD1 matching over 8 bases. The CDR3 length is 13 residues. The ends lost 11 bases at V and 7 bases at J; junction bases unmatched: 12. CDR1 LNHDA and CDR2 SQIVND come from the germline V gene (reference sequence).

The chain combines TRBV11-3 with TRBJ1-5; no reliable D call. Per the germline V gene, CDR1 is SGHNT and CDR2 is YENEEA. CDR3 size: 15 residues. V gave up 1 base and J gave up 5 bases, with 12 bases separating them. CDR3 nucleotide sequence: TGTGCCAGCAGCTTAGGGGGTTCGGTCCATCAGCCCCAGCATTTT. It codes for CASSLGGSVHQPQHF.

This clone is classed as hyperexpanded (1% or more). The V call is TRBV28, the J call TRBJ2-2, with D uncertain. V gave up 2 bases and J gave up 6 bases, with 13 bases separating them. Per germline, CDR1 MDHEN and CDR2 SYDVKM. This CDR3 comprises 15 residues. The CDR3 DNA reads TGTGCCAGCAGTTTACCTGAGAAAAAGTCCGGGGAGCTGTTTTTT. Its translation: CASSLPEKKSGELFF.

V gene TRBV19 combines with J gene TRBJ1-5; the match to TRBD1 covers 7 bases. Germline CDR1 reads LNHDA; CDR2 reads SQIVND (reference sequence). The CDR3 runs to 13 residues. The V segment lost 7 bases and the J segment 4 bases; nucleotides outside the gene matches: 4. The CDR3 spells CASNGQANQPQHF. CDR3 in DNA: TGTGCCAGTAACGGACAGGCAAATCAGCCCCAGCATTTT. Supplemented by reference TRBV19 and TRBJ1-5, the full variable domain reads DGGITQSPKYLFRKEGQNVTLSCEQNLNHDAMYWYRQDPGQGLRLIYYSQIVNDFQKGDIAEGYSVSREKKESFPLTVTSAQKNPTAFYLCASNGQANQPQHFGDGTRLSIL.

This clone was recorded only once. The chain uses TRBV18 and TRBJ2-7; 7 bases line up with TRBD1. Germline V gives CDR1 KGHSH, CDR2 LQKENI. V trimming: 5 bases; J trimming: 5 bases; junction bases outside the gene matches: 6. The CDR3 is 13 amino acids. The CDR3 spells CASSSITGDEQYF. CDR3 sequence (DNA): TGTGCCAGCTCATCTATAACAGGGGACGAGCAGTACTTC.

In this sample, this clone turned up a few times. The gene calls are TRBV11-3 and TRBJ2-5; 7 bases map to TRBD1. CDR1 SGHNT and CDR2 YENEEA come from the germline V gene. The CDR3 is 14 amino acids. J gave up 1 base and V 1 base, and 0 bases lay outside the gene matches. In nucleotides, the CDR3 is TGTGCCAGCAGCTTAGGACAGGGCCAAGAGACCCAGTACTTC. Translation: CASSLGQGQETQYF.

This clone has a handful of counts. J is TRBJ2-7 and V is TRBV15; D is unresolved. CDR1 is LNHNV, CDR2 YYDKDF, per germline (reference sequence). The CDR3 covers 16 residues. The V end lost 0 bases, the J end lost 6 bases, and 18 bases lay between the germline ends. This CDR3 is CATSRDLGQTGGEQYF. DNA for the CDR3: TGTGCCACCAGCAGAGATTTAGGGCAGACCGGCGGCGAGCAGTACTTC.

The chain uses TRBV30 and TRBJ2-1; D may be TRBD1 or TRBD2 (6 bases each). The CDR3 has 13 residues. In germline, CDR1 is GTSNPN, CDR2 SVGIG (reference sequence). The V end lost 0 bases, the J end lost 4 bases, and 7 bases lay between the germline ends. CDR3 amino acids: CAWSVGGYNEQFF. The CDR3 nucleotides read TGTGCCTGGAGTGTAGGGGGGTACAATGAGCAGTTCTTC.

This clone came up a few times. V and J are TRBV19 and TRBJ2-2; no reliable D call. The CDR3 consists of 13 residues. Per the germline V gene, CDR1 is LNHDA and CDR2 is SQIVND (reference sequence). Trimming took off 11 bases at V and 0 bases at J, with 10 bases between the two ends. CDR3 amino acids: CAAASTNTGELFF. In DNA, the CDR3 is TGTGCCGCCGCTTCCACGAACACCGGGGAGCTGTTTTTT.

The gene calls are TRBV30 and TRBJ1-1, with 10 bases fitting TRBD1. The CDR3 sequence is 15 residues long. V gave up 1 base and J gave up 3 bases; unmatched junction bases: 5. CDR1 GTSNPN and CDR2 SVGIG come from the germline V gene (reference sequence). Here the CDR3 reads CAWSGPGTGDTEAFF. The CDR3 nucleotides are TGTGCCTGGAGTGGGCCGGGGACAGGGGACACTGAAGCTTTCTTT.

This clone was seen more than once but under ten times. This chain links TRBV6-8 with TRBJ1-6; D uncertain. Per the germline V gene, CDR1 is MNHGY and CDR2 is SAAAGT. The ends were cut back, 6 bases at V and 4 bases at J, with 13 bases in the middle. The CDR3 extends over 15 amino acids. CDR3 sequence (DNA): TGTGCCAGCAGCCGATCTGATCCGTATAATTCACCCCTCCACTTT. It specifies CASSRSDPYNSPLHF.

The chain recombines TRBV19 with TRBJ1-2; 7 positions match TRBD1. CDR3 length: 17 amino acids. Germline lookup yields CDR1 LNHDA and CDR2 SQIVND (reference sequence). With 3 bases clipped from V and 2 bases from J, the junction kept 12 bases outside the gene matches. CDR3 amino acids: CASSMGSYRGRNYGYTF. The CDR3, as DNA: TGTGCCAGTAGTATGGGATCTTACAGGGGTCGAAACTATGGCTACACCTTC.

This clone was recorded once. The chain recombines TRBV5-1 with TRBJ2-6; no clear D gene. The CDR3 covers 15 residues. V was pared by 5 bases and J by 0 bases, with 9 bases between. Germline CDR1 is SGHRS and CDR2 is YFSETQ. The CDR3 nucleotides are TGCGCCAGCAGGTCTGGGGACTCTGGGGCCAACGTCCTGACTTTC. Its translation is CASRSGDSGANVLTF. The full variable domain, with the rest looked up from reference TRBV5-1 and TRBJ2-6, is KAGVTQTPRYLIKTRGQQVTLSCSPISGHRSVSWYQQTPGQGLQFLFEYFSETQRNKGNFPGRFSGRQFSNSRSEMNVSTLELGDSALYLCASRSGDSGANVLTFGAGSRLTVL.

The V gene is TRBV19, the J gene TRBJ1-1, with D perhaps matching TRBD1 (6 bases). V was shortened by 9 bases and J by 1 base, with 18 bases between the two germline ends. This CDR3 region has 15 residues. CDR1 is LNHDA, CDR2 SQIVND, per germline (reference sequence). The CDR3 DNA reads TGTGCCAGCACGACAGGAGCCTACCAGAACACTGAAGCTTTCTTT. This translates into CASTTGAYQNTEAFF.

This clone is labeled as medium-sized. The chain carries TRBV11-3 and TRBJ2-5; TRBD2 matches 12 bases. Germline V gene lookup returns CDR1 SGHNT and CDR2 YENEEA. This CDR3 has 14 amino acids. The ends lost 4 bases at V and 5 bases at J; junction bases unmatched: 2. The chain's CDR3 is CASSSTSGSETQYF. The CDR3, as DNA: TGTGCCAGCAGCTCGACTAGCGGGAGCGAGACCCAGTACTTC.

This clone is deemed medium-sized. The CDR3 nucleotides are TGTGCCAGCAGGTTAAGGACCGGCCATCAGCCCCAGCATTTT. The encoded protein is CASRLRTGHQPQHF. This chain joins TRBV6-8 and TRBJ1-5; the D is unclear. CDR1 MNHGY and CDR2 SAAAGT come from the germline V gene. CDR3 length: 14 amino acids. Trimming cost V 6 bases and J 5 bases, with 14 bases left between them.

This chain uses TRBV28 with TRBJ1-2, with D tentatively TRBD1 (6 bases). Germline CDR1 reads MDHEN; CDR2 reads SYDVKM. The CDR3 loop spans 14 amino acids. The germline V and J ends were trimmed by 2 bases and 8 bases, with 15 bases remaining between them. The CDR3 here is CASSLNAAGDGYTF. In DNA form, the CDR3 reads TGTGCCAGCAGTTTAAATGCGGCAGGGGACGGCTACACCTTC.

CDR3 loop: CASSPPGQGFYGYTF. The CDR3 DNA follows: TGTGCCAGTAGTCCACCGGGACAGGGATTTTATGGCTACACCTTC. This sequence joins TRBV19 and TRBJ1-2, with 9 nucleotides matching TRBD1. Germline CDR1 is LNHDA and CDR2 is SQIVND (reference sequence). V was pared by 5 bases and J by 5 bases, with 9 bases of the junction left unmatched. This CDR3 region has 15 residues.

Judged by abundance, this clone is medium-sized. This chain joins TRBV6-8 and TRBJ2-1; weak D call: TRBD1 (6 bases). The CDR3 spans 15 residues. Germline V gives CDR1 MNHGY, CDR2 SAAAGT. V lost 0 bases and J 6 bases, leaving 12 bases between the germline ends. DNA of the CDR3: TGTGCCAGCAGTTACTCGAGTTTAGGGGGCAATGAGCAGTTCTTC. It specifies CASSYSSLGGNEQFF.

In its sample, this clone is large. The CDR3, as DNA: TGTGCCAGCAGCTTCAGCGTTGGAGAGGGAAACACCATATATTTT. Residues: CASSFSVGEGNTIYF. The genes are TRBV11-3 and TRBJ1-3, with D unresolved. CDR1 is SGHNT, CDR2 YENEEA, per germline. The V and J ends lost 3 bases and 4 bases respectively, with 13 bases between them. The CDR3 length is 15 residues.

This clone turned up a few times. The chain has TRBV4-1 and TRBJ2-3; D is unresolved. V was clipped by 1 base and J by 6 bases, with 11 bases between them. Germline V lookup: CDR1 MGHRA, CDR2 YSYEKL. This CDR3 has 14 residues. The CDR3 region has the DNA TGCGCCAGCAGCCAAGTCGGCTTCCTCGATACGCAGTATTTT. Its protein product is CASSQVGFLDTQYF.